These T cell receptor beta chains were read from a single sample in a study of T cells after yellow fever vaccination. TCRdb itself ran the 5' RACE reads through MiXCR, one entry per CDR3 protein. Counted here are 300,000 to 450,000 distinct CDR3 sequences, roughly 8.3% occurring once; the ten biggest clones make up about 16%. The material was PBMCs, obtained roughly 46 days after the first yellow fever vaccination. Source of these receptors: a man younger than 35 who received the YFV17D yellow fever vaccine. The CDR3 runs from the conserved cysteine through the conserved F or W. Each record gives: D gene, clone size, V gene, J gene, CDR3 length, CDR3 DNA, CDR3 protein. A D gene is named only where the DNA matches it firmly. Expanded clones get a size class; other rows say once, few or many, or leave the size out.

d_gene: .
abundance: few
v_gene: TRBV18
j_gene: TRBJ1-4
len: 13
CDR3nt: TGTGCCAGCTCACCACCTCCCCCCGAGAAACTGTTTTTT
CDR3aa: CASSPPPPEKLFF

d_gene: TRBD2
abundance: .
v_gene: TRBV6-1
j_gene: TRBJ2-1
len: 14
CDR3nt: TGTGCCAGCAGCCCCGGGGGGGGGGACAATGAGCAGTTCTTC
CDR3aa: CASSPGGGDNEQFF

d_gene: TRBD1
abundance: few
v_gene: TRBV3-1
j_gene: TRBJ1-4
len: 15
CDR3nt: TGTGCCAGCAGCCAAGCGGCAGGGGGTGTTGAAAAACTGTTTTTT
CDR3aa: CASSQAAGGVEKLFF

d_gene: .
abundance: few
v_gene: TRBV4-3
j_gene: TRBJ1-1
len: 16
CDR3nt: TGCGCCAGCAGCCAAGATCTCGGAACCCAGAACACTGAAGCTTTCTTT
CDR3aa: CASSQDLGTQNTEAFF

d_gene: TRBD1
abundance: few
v_gene: TRBV10-3
j_gene: TRBJ2-2
len: 15
CDR3nt: TGTGCCATCAGTACCGGGACAGACAACACCGGGGAGCTGTTTTTT
CDR3aa: CAISTGTDNTGELFF

d_gene: .
abundance: few
v_gene: TRBV5-5
j_gene: TRBJ2-1
len: 12
CDR3nt: TGTGCCAGCAGCTATAGGATCGATGAGCAGTTCTTC
CDR3aa: CASSYRIDEQFF

d_gene: .
abundance: few
v_gene: TRBV7-8
j_gene: TRBJ1-5
len: 12
CDR3nt: TGTGCCAGCAGCTTAGCGCGGCAGCCCCAGCATTTT
CDR3aa: CASSLARQPQHF

d_gene: .
abundance: few
v_gene: TRBV7-6
j_gene: TRBJ1-6
len: 13
CDR3nt: TGTGCCAGCAGCTTAGACGGGAATTCACCCCTCCACTTT
CDR3aa: CASSLDGNSPLHF

d_gene: TRBD1
abundance: .
v_gene: TRBV5-1
j_gene: TRBJ2-4
len: 15
CDR3nt: TGCGCCAGCAGCTTGGCCAGGGGACAGAAAAACATTCAGTACTTC
CDR3aa: CASSLARGQKNIQYF

d_gene: .
abundance: .
v_gene: TRBV10-2
j_gene: TRBJ1-1
len: 12
CDR3nt: TGCGCCGCACGACTCCAGGCAGGGGAAGCTTTCTTT
CDR3aa: CAARLQAGEAFF

d_gene: .
abundance: .
v_gene: TRBV12-3/TRBV12-4
j_gene: TRBJ1-4
len: 16
CDR3nt: TGTGCCAGCAGTCACGGTCACCCCGATACCTGGGAAAAACTGTTTTTT
CDR3aa: CASSHGHPDTWEKLFF

d_gene: .
abundance: few
v_gene: TRBV24-1
j_gene: TRBJ1-1
len: 13
CDR3nt: TGTGCCACCAGTGATTTCGGGGACACTGAAGCTTTCTTT
CDR3aa: CATSDFGDTEAFF

d_gene: .
abundance: many
v_gene: TRBV7-6
j_gene: TRBJ2-2
len: 17
CDR3nt: TGTGCCAGCAGGGGTGGAGCCGGGCCGGGAAACACCGGGGAGCTGTTTTTT
CDR3aa: CASRGGAGPGNTGELFF

d_gene: .
abundance: .
v_gene: TRBV11-1
j_gene: TRBJ2-5
len: 14
CDR3nt: TGTGCCAGCAGCTCCCGTGGGGCGGGAGAGACCCAGTACTTC
CDR3aa: CASSSRGAGETQYF

d_gene: TRBD2
abundance: few
v_gene: TRBV6-5
j_gene: TRBJ2-2
len: 16
CDR3nt: TGTGCCAGCAGTTACGATACGGGGGGGTACACCGGGGAGCTGTTTTTT
CDR3aa: CASSYDTGGYTGELFF

d_gene: .
abundance: once
v_gene: TRBV20-1
j_gene: TRBJ2-1
len: 15
CDR3nt: TGCAGTGCAGTTCACGGGGGGCTCTCCTACAATGAGCAGTTCTTC
CDR3aa: CSAVHGGLSYNEQFF

d_gene: TRBD1
abundance: .
v_gene: TRBV7-8
j_gene: TRBJ1-4
len: 17
CDR3nt: TGTGCCAGCAGCCCCAAGGGGGCCGAATGGAATAAGGAAAAACTGTTTTTT
CDR3aa: CASSPKGAEWNKEKLFF

d_gene: TRBD1
abundance: few
v_gene: TRBV20-1
j_gene: TRBJ1-3
len: 16
CDR3nt: TGCAGTGCTAGACGCCGGGACAGGGGATTTCAGAACACCATATATTTT
CDR3aa: CSARRRDRGFQNTIYF

d_gene: .
abundance: few
v_gene: TRBV9
j_gene: TRBJ1-3
len: 14
CDR3nt: TGTGCCAGCAGCCCAGACGTGGCAGGAAACACCATATATTTT
CDR3aa: CASSPDVAGNTIYF

d_gene: TRBD1
abundance: few
v_gene: TRBV6-1
j_gene: TRBJ1-2
len: 14
CDR3nt: TGTGCCAGCAGTGGTAGGACAGGGGGATATGGCTACACCTTC
CDR3aa: CASSGRTGGYGYTF

d_gene: TRBD2
abundance: few
v_gene: TRBV20-1
j_gene: TRBJ2-1
len: 15
CDR3nt: TGCAGTGCTAGGAACCTAGCGGAGACATACAATGAGCAGTTCTTC
CDR3aa: CSARNLAETYNEQFF

d_gene: TRBD1
abundance: many
v_gene: TRBV12-3/TRBV12-4
j_gene: TRBJ1-6
len: 15
CDR3nt: TGTGCCAGCAGTTCTGGACAGGGTGGTAATTCACCCCTCCACTTT
CDR3aa: CASSSGQGGNSPLHF

d_gene: .
abundance: few
v_gene: TRBV5-1
j_gene: TRBJ1-1
len: 15
CDR3nt: TGCGCCAGCAGCTTCCTTGGAGGTGGGAACACTGAAGCTTTCTTT
CDR3aa: CASSFLGGGNTEAFF

d_gene: TRBD1
abundance: few
v_gene: TRBV20-1
j_gene: TRBJ1-6
len: 17
CDR3nt: TGCAGTGCCCCTTGGACAGGGAGAAGCTCCTATAATTCACCCCTCCACTTT
CDR3aa: CSAPWTGRSSYNSPLHF

d_gene: .
abundance: .
v_gene: TRBV29-1
j_gene: TRBJ1-2
len: 14
CDR3nt: TGCAGCGTTGATCTCAGTCAGACCACCTATGGCTACACCTTC
CDR3aa: CSVDLSQTTYGYTF

d_gene: .
abundance: few
v_gene: TRBV12-3/TRBV12-4
j_gene: TRBJ2-3
len: 15
CDR3nt: TGTGCCAGCAGCGAAGACATCTCTAGCACAGATACGCAGTATTTT
CDR3aa: CASSEDISSTDTQYF

d_gene: .
abundance: .
v_gene: TRBV2
j_gene: TRBJ1-1
len: 12
CDR3nt: TGTGCCAGCAGTCAGATGAACACTGAAGCTTTCTTT
CDR3aa: CASSQMNTEAFF

d_gene: TRBD2
abundance: few
v_gene: TRBV7-3
j_gene: TRBJ2-1
len: 19
CDR3nt: TGTGCCAGCAGCTTAATAAGGGGACTAGCGGGGGGAGGCTACAATGAGCAGTTCTTC
CDR3aa: CASSLIRGLAGGGYNEQFF

d_gene: .
abundance: .
v_gene: TRBV20-1
j_gene: TRBJ1-1
len: 12
CDR3nt: TGCAGTGCCCCACGCGCGGGGAGGGGGGCTTTCTTT
CDR3aa: CSAPRAGRGAFF

d_gene: .
abundance: few
v_gene: TRBV20-1
j_gene: TRBJ1-2
len: 13
CDR3nt: TGCAGTGCTCTAGACAAGCGAAACTATGGCTACACCTTC
CDR3aa: CSALDKRNYGYTF

d_gene: .
abundance: .
v_gene: TRBV7-9
j_gene: TRBJ1-2
len: 13
CDR3nt: TGTGCCAGCATCAAGACCGCTAACTATGGCTACACCTTC
CDR3aa: CASIKTANYGYTF

d_gene: .
abundance: few
v_gene: TRBV7-9
j_gene: TRBJ2-7
len: 16
CDR3nt: TGTGCCAGCATCCAGGTGGGGGGGGGCAACTCCTACGAGCAGTACTTC
CDR3aa: CASIQVGGGNSYEQYF

d_gene: TRBD2
abundance: .
v_gene: TRBV20-1
j_gene: TRBJ2-5
len: 19
CDR3nt: TGCTGTGCTACCTCCGGACTAGCGGGGGGGGACGCCCCGCAAGAGACCCAGTACTTC
CDR3aa: CCATSGLAGGDAPQETQYF

d_gene: .
abundance: few
v_gene: TRBV29-1
j_gene: TRBJ1-2
len: 15
CDR3nt: TGCAGCGTTGGACACACTGAGCGCGGAGGTTATGGCTACACCTTC
CDR3aa: CSVGHTERGGYGYTF

d_gene: TRBD2
abundance: .
v_gene: TRBV9
j_gene: TRBJ2-7
len: 13
CDR3nt: TGTGCCAGCAGCGCACTAGCGAGCCACGAGCAGTACTTC
CDR3aa: CASSALASHEQYF

d_gene: TRBD1
abundance: .
v_gene: TRBV7-2
j_gene: TRBJ1-4
len: 14
CDR3nt: TGTGCCAGCAGTCGGGACAGGGTGGGTGAAAAACTGTTTTTT
CDR3aa: CASSRDRVGEKLFF

d_gene: TRBD1
abundance: many
v_gene: TRBV6-5
j_gene: TRBJ1-1
len: 13
CDR3nt: TGTGCCAGCAGTTCTCGCTGGGACAGTGAAGCTTTCTTT
CDR3aa: CASSSRWDSEAFF

d_gene: .
abundance: .
v_gene: TRBV21-1
j_gene: TRBJ2-1
len: 17
CDR3nt: TGTGCCAGCAGCCCCAGTTACAGGGATATTGGGGACAATGAGCAGTTCTTC
CDR3aa: CASSPSYRDIGDNEQFF

d_gene: .
abundance: many
v_gene: TRBV20-1
j_gene: TRBJ2-3
len: 12
CDR3nt: TGCAGTGCTATTGGTGGCACAGATACGCAGTATTTT
CDR3aa: CSAIGGTDTQYF

d_gene: TRBD1
abundance: .
v_gene: TRBV4-1
j_gene: TRBJ2-5
len: 14
CDR3nt: TGCGCCAGCAGCAGATACAGGGGCCAAGAGACCCAGTACTTC
CDR3aa: CASSRYRGQETQYF

d_gene: .
abundance: .
v_gene: TRBV9
j_gene: TRBJ1-5
len: 14
CDR3nt: TGTGCCAGCAGCGTAGCGGGTACCAATCAGCCCCAGCATTTT
CDR3aa: CASSVAGTNQPQHF

d_gene: .
abundance: .
v_gene: TRBV12-3/TRBV12-4
j_gene: TRBJ1-5
len: 14
CDR3nt: TGTGCCAGCAGTTTCTCGGGGAGGGATCAGCCCCAGCATTTT
CDR3aa: CASSFSGRDQPQHF

d_gene: TRBD2
abundance: .
v_gene: TRBV5-4
j_gene: TRBJ2-5
len: 16
CDR3nt: TGTGCCAGCAGCTCCCCCTACGGGGGGGAACAAGAGACCCAGTACTTC
CDR3aa: CASSSPYGGEQETQYF

d_gene: TRBD1
abundance: few
v_gene: TRBV9
j_gene: TRBJ2-2
len: 15
CDR3nt: TGTGCCAGCAGACAAGGACAGGGGTACACCGGGGAGCTGTTTTTT
CDR3aa: CASRQGQGYTGELFF

d_gene: .
abundance: few
v_gene: TRBV7-6
j_gene: TRBJ2-3
len: 17
CDR3nt: TGTGCCAGCAGCCCACTCCGGGGGTGGACTGACACAGATACGCAGTATTTT
CDR3aa: CASSPLRGWTDTDTQYF

d_gene: TRBD2
abundance: many
v_gene: TRBV12-3/TRBV12-4
j_gene: TRBJ2-5
len: 15
CDR3nt: TGTGCCAGCAGGCGGGGGGGACCGGGAGGAGAGACCCAGTACTTC
CDR3aa: CASRRGGPGGETQYF

d_gene: .
abundance: few
v_gene: TRBV20-1
j_gene: TRBJ1-3
len: 15
CDR3nt: TGCAGTGCTAGAGATAGCCGGAGCTCTGGAAACACCATATATTTT
CDR3aa: CSARDSRSSGNTIYF

d_gene: .
abundance: .
v_gene: TRBV27
j_gene: TRBJ1-2
len: 13
CDR3nt: TGTGCCAGCAGTTTTACACCCTTGGGAGGCTACACCTTC
CDR3aa: CASSFTPLGGYTF

d_gene: .
abundance: few
v_gene: TRBV5-1
j_gene: TRBJ2-2
len: 12
CDR3nt: TGCGCCAGCAGCACCTACACCGGGGAGCTGTTTTTT
CDR3aa: CASSTYTGELFF

d_gene: TRBD1
abundance: few
v_gene: TRBV7-2
j_gene: TRBJ2-4
len: 14
CDR3nt: TGTGCCAGCAGCATTACAGGGGGTGGGAACATTCAGTACTTC
CDR3aa: CASSITGGGNIQYF

d_gene: TRBD2
abundance: .
v_gene: TRBV7-9
j_gene: TRBJ2-7
len: 15
CDR3nt: TGTGCCAGCAGCCTCTCGACGGGGGGAACCTACGAGCAGTACTTC
CDR3aa: CASSLSTGGTYEQYF

d_gene: .
abundance: few
v_gene: TRBV5-1
j_gene: TRBJ1-2
len: 15
CDR3nt: TGCGCCAGCAGCTCCCTAACGACAGGAAACTATGGCTACACCTTC
CDR3aa: CASSSLTTGNYGYTF

d_gene: TRBD2
abundance: few
v_gene: TRBV7-2
j_gene: TRBJ2-3
len: 17
CDR3nt: TGTGCCAGCAGCTATCGCGGACTAGCGGGGCACACAGATACGCAGTATTTT
CDR3aa: CASSYRGLAGHTDTQYF

d_gene: .
abundance: few
v_gene: TRBV7-9
j_gene: TRBJ1-5
len: 11
CDR3nt: TGTGCCAGCAGCTTAGGGGGGCCCCAGCATTTT
CDR3aa: CASSLGGPQHF

d_gene: .
abundance: .
v_gene: TRBV4-2
j_gene: TRBJ1-2
len: 17
CDR3nt: TGTGCCAGCAGCCTAAGTGTTGGGACGGACGGAAGCTATGGCTACACCTTC
CDR3aa: CASSLSVGTDGSYGYTF